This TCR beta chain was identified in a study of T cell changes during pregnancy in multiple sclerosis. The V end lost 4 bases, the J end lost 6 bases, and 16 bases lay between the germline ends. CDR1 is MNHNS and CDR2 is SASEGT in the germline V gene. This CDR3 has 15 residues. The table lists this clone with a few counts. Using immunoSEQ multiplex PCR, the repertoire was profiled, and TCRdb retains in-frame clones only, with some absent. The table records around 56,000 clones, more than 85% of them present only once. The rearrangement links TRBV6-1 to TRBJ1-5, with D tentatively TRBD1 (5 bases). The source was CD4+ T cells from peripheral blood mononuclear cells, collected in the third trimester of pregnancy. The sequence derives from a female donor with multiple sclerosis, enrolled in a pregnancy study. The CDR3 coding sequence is TGTGCCAGCAGTGCGCCGCAGGGTGGTATTCAGCCCCAGCATTTT. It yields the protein CASSAPQGGIQPQHF.